This T cell receptor beta chain was retrieved from a study of shared clonotypes between healthy human individuals (dated by TCRdb to 2019 to 2021). General notes on the study: The cohort comprised a couple of women and a few men aged 18 to 49 years. For each donor, three plates each were used for CD4 naive and CD4 memory, two plates were used for CD8 naive, and one plate was used for CD8 memory. Blood TCR repertoires of several healthy adults were deeply sequenced to estimate repertoire size and the extent of clonotype sharing between individuals. To increase sequencing depth and limit assay-specific biases, TCR repertoire library preparation and sequencing were carried out by different laboratories using diverse techniques. Each donor's leukapheresis produced roughly between about 0.8 and 10 billion PBMCs.

Using the deep immunoSEQ assay, TCR CDR3 regions were amplified from genomic DNA by multiplex PCR. Extracted genomic DNA from each cell subset was distributed evenly across all wells of several immunoSEQ 96-well plates, and each plate was treated as a replicate. For sorted subsets, around 0.2 ug of genomic DNA, equivalent to roughly 33,000 T cell genomes, went into each replicate PCR. Purified libraries were quantified with a Qubit 3.0 fluorometer, sized on a Bioanalyzer 2100, and re-quantified with the KAPA Library Quantification kit. Each immunoSEQ 96-well plate was sequenced on its own single-read 150-cycle Illumina NextSeq 550 flow cell. The study's processing was this. Because the immunoSEQ output included only junctional sequences and no quality scores, the filtering could not be the same as the filtering used for full-length reads. To assign V/J genes and CDR3, sequences were annotated against IMGT germline references using PyIR, a Python wrapper for IgBLAST v1.9. Reads were removed for weak V/J assignments (E-value above 1e-6), missing CDR3, stop codons, out-of-frame junctions, or ambiguous translated residues. A V3J clonotype was defined by an identical inferred V gene, J gene, and CDR3 amino acid sequence. To compute the percentage overlap between repertoires, the number of shared unique clonotypes was divided by the size of the smaller repertoire. RTK rarefaction, the Chao1 estimator, and Recon v2.1 estimates of unobserved clonotypes were used to assess repertoire richness. OLGA was used to compute generation probabilities for all TCRbeta clonotypes that the gDNA method yielded from a handful of donors. The immuneACCESS repertoire file appears here via TCRdb, limited to in-frame rearrangements. These files lack a portion of the clones; in checked studies, under half of the deficit traces to unresolved V genes, and the cause of the others is not known. For V, J and clone size, that table is used; D and trimming come from the DNA. Within this sample are more than 850,000 clones, with 70% to 80% of them counted one time only. Approximately 0.5% of the sample is taken by the ten largest.

Points the paper makes about the study in general: Sampling was restricted to blood, and TCR repertoires in tissue are likely to differ from TCR repertoires in blood. Based on pairwise subsampling, the degree of clonotype sharing among donors was expected to be affected by sequencing depth. Compared with non-shared clonotypes, clonotypes shared by all four sorted-subset donors had higher generation probabilities. Incomplete sequencing was indicated by rarefaction of sorted-subset datasets, despite the large sequencing depth. Estimated clonotype richness was generally larger for naive than for memory subsets. The small number of donors limited the genetic and exposure-history diversity represented. Roughly 5.2% of naive CD4, approximately 3.7% of naive CD8, approximately 2.2% of memory CD4, and approximately 0.39% of memory CD8 clonotypes were shared across several donors.

A word on this clone: Its antigen is currently not known. Nothing much larger sits one base from this clone, and base qualities are not available.

From cysteine to phenylalanine, the CDR3 is 11 amino acids long. Kept here is only the CDR3 DNA, which spans 33 bases and is read in frame from base 1. V drops 1 base and J drops 6 bases, leaving 3 bases in between. Based on the germline V gene, the CDR1 and CDR2 sequences are SGHVS and FQNEAQ. The donors were healthy, HIV-negative adults with no recently reported acute infections or vaccinations. Only Caucasian adults living in Nashville, Tennessee, USA were represented among the donors. CD4+ T cells were enriched through magnetic negative selection, after which naive cells were positively selected on CD45RA and the remaining negative fraction served as the memory subset. Blood was obtained by leukapheresis, after which PBMCs were separated by Ficoll-Histopaque density gradient centrifugation and cryopreserved in liquid nitrogen vapor phase. Analytical flow cytometry was used to check the purity and quantity of each magnetically sorted T cell population. Genomic DNA was isolated from each sorted fraction and quantified by UV absorbance on a Nanodrop 2000c.

The receptor chain draws on TRBV7-8 and TRBJ1-1; the D segment cannot be called with confidence. Sequenced input: memory CD4+ T cells from PBMCs. In the paper's terms, the cell subset or site label means: CD45RA-negative fraction. The clonotype was recovered from a young man in good health. Some clones in this sample may be carry-over from other donors' samples. The CDR3 region has the sequence CASSLESEAFF. In nucleotide form, the sequence is TGTGCCAGCAGCTTAGAATCTGAAGCTTTCTTT.